The present T cell receptor beta chain was sequenced within a study of T cell responses to AZD1222 COVID-19 vaccine. As for the study in general: Second doses at about 4 or about 12 weeks were pooled. Findings and limits, study-wide: A mostly white British donor set with more females was recruited, and clonal diversity was possibly underestimated. Baseline seropositives among AZD1222 recipients totaled only 5 to 7.

The method was immunoSEQ multiplex PCR; TCRdb's version includes in-frame clones alone and lacks a portion of them. Of more than 150,000 clones listed, about 92% were seen once; the top ten hold roughly 10%. In the case of this clone: Its cognate antigen is unknown.

This CDR3 comprises 12 residues. Germline V gene lookup returns CDR1 LNHDA and CDR2 SQIVND (reference sequence). V was clipped by 5 bases and J by 5 bases, with 9 bases between them. This chain uses TRBV19 with TRBJ1-2; D possibly corresponds to TRBD1 (6 bases). The source is an adult in good health. The material sequenced was peripheral blood, taken on day 0 of AZD1222 vaccination. CDR3 amino acids: CASSAGVYGYTF. In nucleotides, the CDR3 is TGTGCCAGTAGTGCAGGGGTGTATGGCTACACCTTC.